Each of the 10 T cell receptor beta chains below was sequenced from the same sample in a study of T cell responses to AZD1222 COVID-19 vaccine. The data were produced by immunoSEQ multiplex PCR, yet TCRdb's version contains in-frame clones alone and is incomplete. The sample includes under 150,000 clones, around 85% of them seen just once. Material: peripheral blood, obtained on day 0 of AZD1222 vaccination. The receptors here all came from an adult in good health.

The rearrangement uses TRBV18 and TRBJ2-2, with TRBD2 matching 9 bases. V lost 3 bases and J lost 0; bases outside the gene matches: 2. Germline CDR1 KGHSH, CDR2 LQKENI. The CDR3 is made up of 16 amino acids. The CDR3 reads CASSPLAGTNTGELFF. CDR3 DNA sequence: TGTGCCAGCTCACCTCTAGCGGGAACGAACACCGGGGAGCTGTTTTTT. Based on the CDR3 plus reference TRBV18 and TRBJ2-2, the full variable domain is NAGVMQNPRHLVRRRGQEARLRCSPMKGHSHVYWYRQLPEEGLKFMVYLQKENIIDESGMPKERFSAEFPKEGPSILRIQQVVRGDSAAYFCASSPLAGTNTGELFFGEGSRLTVL.

This chain uses TRBV27 with TRBJ2-7, with TRBD2 identical over 9 bases. Germline CDR1 and CDR2: MNHEY and SMNVEV (reference sequence). Unmatched junction bases numbered 13, after V lost 6 bases and J lost 7 bases. There are 15 residues in the CDR3. The CDR3 loop is CASSTVSLAGREQYF. The CDR3 nucleotides are TGTGCCAGCAGCACAGTGTCGCTAGCGGGACGAGAGCAGTACTTC.

V usage is TRBV11-2 and J usage is TRBJ1-4, with D unclear. Germline V gene lookup returns CDR1 SGHAT and CDR2 FQNNGV. V was shortened by 2 bases and J by 0 bases, with 10 bases between the two germline ends. The CDR3 contains 16 residues. In nucleotides, the CDR3 is TGTGCCAGCAGCTTACATCCGAGGACAACTAATGAAAAACTGTTTTTT. Its protein product is CASSLHPRTTNEKLFF.

The chain uses TRBV5-1 and TRBJ2-1, with a possible D match to TRBD2 (6 bases). CDR1 SGHRS and CDR2 YFSETQ come from the germline V gene. The V end lost 2 bases, the J end lost 8 bases, and 14 bases lay between the germline ends. There are 14 residues in the CDR3. The CDR3 bases are TGCGCCAGCAGCTTCGCACTAGCTAGGGATGAGCAGTTCTTC. Amino acids: CASSFALARDEQFF. Drawing the rest from reference TRBV5-1 and TRBJ2-1, the complete variable domain is KAGVTQTPRYLIKTRGQQVTLSCSPISGHRSVSWYQQTPGQGLQFLFEYFSETQRNKGNFPGRFSGRQFSNSRSEMNVSTLELGDSALYLCASSFALARDEQFFGPGTRLTVL.

The chain employs TRBV7-3 and TRBJ2-6; weak D call: TRBD1 (6 bases). V lost 4 bases and J 0 bases, leaving 13 bases between the germline ends. The CDR3 has 17 residues. Germline CDR1 reads SGHTA; CDR2 reads FQGTGA. The CDR3 DNA follows: TGTGCCAGCAGCTCCGGGACAAGCCTCTCTGGGGCCAACGTCCTGACTTTC. Protein sequence: CASSSGTSLSGANVLTF.

The genes are TRBV6-5 and TRBJ2-5; 11 bases agree with TRBD2. Germline CDR1 and CDR2: MNHEY and SVGAGI. CDR3 length: 15 residues. Trimming took 5 bases from V and 4 from J; bases not matched to a gene: 6. In DNA form, the CDR3 reads TGTGCCAGCAGTCCCACGGGACTAGCGGTAGAGACCCAGTACTTC. It codes for CASSPTGLAVETQYF.

V usage is TRBV7-2 and J usage is TRBJ2-7, with D perhaps TRBD1 or TRBD2 (5 bases each). Germline V lookup: CDR1 SGHTA, CDR2 FQGNSA. CDR3 length equals 14 residues. The ends were cut back, 1 base at V and 1 base at J, with 8 bases in the middle. In DNA, the CDR3 is TGTGCCAGCAGCTTAGGGGGACCATCCTACGAGCAGTACTTC. Protein: CASSLGGPSYEQYF.

J is TRBJ1-6 and V is TRBV30; 7 bases are a match to TRBD1. From germline, CDR1 is GTSNPN and CDR2 SVGIG (reference sequence). This CDR3 region has 14 residues. With 1 base clipped from V and 5 bases from J, the junction kept 2 bases outside the gene matches. The CDR3 DNA reads as TGTGCCTGGAGTGCCGGGACAGATAATTCACCCCTCCACTTT. Translation gives CAWSAGTDNSPLHF.

J is TRBJ1-5 and V is TRBV6-4, with D maybe TRBD1 (6 bases). CDR1 is MRHNA, CDR2 SNTAGT, per germline. The length of the CDR3 is 14 residues. V was cut by 6 bases and J by 5 bases, with 14 bases left in between. The CDR3 DNA reads TGTGCCAGCAGGCACAGGGTAGGGCATCAGCCCCAGCATTTT. Its translation: CASRHRVGHQPQHF.

V and J are TRBV3-1 (or the pseudogene TRBV3-2) and TRBJ2-7; 11 nucleotides agree with TRBD2. Germline V gives CDR1 LGHDT, CDR2 YNNKEL (reference sequence). The CDR3 has 18 amino acids. V gave up 1 base and J gave up 1 base; unmatched junction bases: 9. CDR3 sequence reads: CASSQAPTGTSGSYEQYF. CDR3 bases: TGTGCCAGCAGCCAAGCTCCTACCGGGACTAGCGGTTCCTACGAGCAGTACTTC.